These 5 T cell receptor beta chains came from one sample sequenced in a study of T cell repertoires in cytomegalovirus infection. In TCRdb, the reads were re-called with MiXCR into one record per CDR3 protein. The sample records approximately 150,000 distinct CDR3 sequences, about 15% being singletons. The sequenced material came from CD8+ T cells from PBMCs. These receptor sequences come from a human donor in good health (CMV status not recorded). Some clones in this sample may be carry-over from other donors' samples.

Only a few counts were recorded for this clonotype. V is TRBV15 and J is TRBJ1-2; D gene unclear. Looked up from germline, CDR1 is LNHNV and CDR2 is YYDKDF (reference sequence). The V gene lost 8 bases and the J gene lost 1 base, with 11 bases spanning the gap. The CDR3 runs to 13 residues. This chain's CDR3 is CATFDLVNYGYTF. CDR3 DNA: TGTGCCACCTTCGATTTGGTTAACTATGGCTACACCTTC.

This clonotype was counted between two and nine times. V and J are TRBV7-8 and TRBJ2-7; D gene ambiguous. The V end lost 7 bases, the J end lost 5 bases, and 9 bases lay between the germline ends. Germline V gene data show CDR1 as SGHVS and CDR2 as FQNEAQ. CDR3 size: 11 residues. In nucleotides, the CDR3 is TGTGCCAGCAACCTCGCCGACGAGCAGTACTTC. It yields the protein CASNLADEQYF.

The chain links TRBV7-2 to TRBJ1-1; possibly TRBD1 for D (5 bases). Per the germline V gene, CDR1 is SGHTA and CDR2 is FQGNSA. With 3 bases removed from V and 4 bases from J, the gap between germline ends came to 9 bases. This CDR3 is 13 amino acids long. The CDR3 DNA follows: TGTGCCAGCAGCTTCCGGGGACCCACTGAAGCTTTCTTT. Translated, it gives CASSFRGPTEAFF.

This clonotype was counted between two and nine times. The V call is TRBV19, the J call TRBJ2-5; TRBD2 aligns across 12 bases. Germline-derived CDR1 and CDR2 are LNHDA and SQIVND (reference sequence). V trimming: 5 bases; J trimming: 5 bases; junction bases outside the gene matches: 15. This CDR3 has 18 amino acids. In DNA form, the CDR3 reads TGTGCCAGTAGTCCCGGACTAGCGGGAATGCTTGGGGGGGAGACCCAGTACTTC. It codes for CASSPGLAGMLGGETQYF.

The chain has TRBV27 and TRBJ1-1; unclear D gene. The length of the CDR3 is 14 residues. Trimming took off 3 bases at V and 1 base at J, with 9 bases between the two ends. Germline V gene lookup returns CDR1 MNHEY and CDR2 SMNVEV (reference sequence). Here the CDR3 reads CASSFGSTNTEAFF. The CDR3 nucleotides are TGTGCCAGCAGTTTCGGATCGACGAACACTGAAGCTTTCTTT.